The subject of this entry is one TCR beta chain. The time point was: 2015-2016 season, 7 days after influenza vaccination. These data belong to a study of follicular helper T cells after annual influenza vaccination. Overall study context: For some subjects, blood spans the 2013-2014, 2014-2015 and 2015-2016 annual vaccinations.

Germline V gives CDR1 LGHNA, CDR2 YNFKEQ. V was trimmed by 4 bases and J by 3 bases, leaving 7 bases between them. The CDR3 extends over 13 amino acids. Generated by immunoSEQ multiplex PCR, the TCRdb table keeps only in-frame clones and is missing some. Among thousands of clones listed, approximately 90% were seen once. The source material was CXCR5+ CD38- circulating T follicular helper cells from blood, sampled 7 days after influenza vaccination. Described subset: circulating Tfh, non-naive CD4+CXCR5+PD-1+ (ICOS+CD38+ or ICOS-CD38-). This TCR was recovered from an adult who received the influenza vaccine. This sequence joins TRBV4-2 and TRBJ1-3; D unresolved. As DNA, the CDR3 is TGTGCCAGCAGCCCCCGAGGTGGAAACACCATATATTTT. Its translation: CASSPRGGNTIYF.